The sequence of this T cell receptor beta chain was determined in a study of control samples from healthy donors and cancer patients. Germline lookup yields CDR1 SGHDT and CDR2 YYEEEE. The CDR3 covers 18 residues. Germline trimming cut 1 base from V and 5 bases from J; bases unmatched to any gene: 10. Only one count was recorded for this clone. Profiling relied on immunoSEQ multiplex PCR, and the TCRdb table lists in-frame clones only, not all of them. Of about 250,000 clones listed, about 80% were seen once; the top ten hold 13%. Specimen: PBMCs. The J gene is TRBJ1-6, the V gene TRBV5-6; 9 nucleotides align to TRBD1. The sequence was collected from a woman between 55 and 75 years old with lung cancer. The CDR3 DNA is TGTGCCAGCAGCTTGTCGGGCCCTAGGACAGGGGATAATTCACCCCTCCACTTT. This encodes CASSLSGPRTGDNSPLHF.